This is a list of T cell receptor beta chains from one sample in a study of human T cells and chemical hapten exposure. TCRdb passed the RACE reads through MiXCR, listing each CDR3 protein once. In the table there are some 49,000 distinct CDR3 sequences, 9.5% to 10% of which are singletons. The specimen was whole blood, collected in connection with sensitization to the hapten diphenylcyclopropenone (DPC). The receptor set was obtained from a woman under 40 with alopecia areata. Some clones in this sample may be carry-over from other donors' samples. Both conserved end residues are part of each CDR3. A D gene is named only where the DNA matches it firmly. Clone size appears in some rows only: once, few, many, or a class for an expanded clone.

v_gene: TRBV3-1
abundance: -
d_gene: -
j_gene: TRBJ2-6
len: 15
CDR3aa: CASSQFRSGANVLTF
CDR3nt: TGTGCCAGCAGCCAGTTTCGCTCTGGGGCCAACGTCCTGACTTTC

v_gene: TRBV20-1
abundance: -
d_gene: -
j_gene: TRBJ2-7
len: 12
CDR3aa: CSARDRTYEQYF
CDR3nt: TGCAGTGCTAGAGACCGCACCTACGAGCAGTACTTC

v_gene: TRBV6-6
abundance: many
d_gene: TRBD2
j_gene: TRBJ2-5
len: 18
CDR3aa: CASSYSGTSGGYEETQYF
CDR3nt: TGTGCCAGCAGTTACTCGGGGACTAGCGGGGGGTACGAAGAGACCCAGTACTTC

v_gene: TRBV18
abundance: many
d_gene: TRBD1
j_gene: TRBJ2-7
len: 17
CDR3aa: CASSPPEKDRVSYEQYF
CDR3nt: TGTGCCAGCTCACCACCTGAGAAGGACAGGGTCTCCTACGAGCAGTACTTC

v_gene: TRBV4-1
abundance: few
d_gene: -
j_gene: TRBJ2-2
len: 15
CDR3aa: CASSQERRNTGELFF
CDR3nt: TGCGCCAGCAGCCAAGAGCGGCGGAACACCGGGGAGCTGTTTTTT

v_gene: TRBV28
abundance: -
d_gene: TRBD1
j_gene: TRBJ1-1
len: 13
CDR3aa: CASILDRDTEAFF
CDR3nt: TGTGCCAGCATCTTGGACAGGGATACTGAAGCTTTCTTT

v_gene: TRBV6-2/TRBV6-3
abundance: -
d_gene: TRBD1
j_gene: TRBJ2-6
len: 17
CDR3aa: CASSPTRDSPGANVLTF
CDR3nt: TGTGCCAGCAGTCCAACCCGGGACAGTCCTGGGGCCAACGTCCTGACTTTC

v_gene: TRBV2
abundance: -
d_gene: -
j_gene: TRBJ1-5
len: 14
CDR3aa: CASSESWGIQPQHF
CDR3nt: TGTGCCAGCAGTGAATCTTGGGGGATTCAGCCCCAGCATTTT

v_gene: TRBV18
abundance: -
d_gene: -
j_gene: TRBJ1-5
len: 12
CDR3aa: CASGDGGGPQHF
CDR3nt: TGTGCCAGTGGGGACGGAGGTGGGCCCCAGCATTTT

v_gene: TRBV3-1
abundance: many
d_gene: -
j_gene: TRBJ2-3
len: 13
CDR3aa: CASSRSLGDTQYF
CDR3nt: TGTGCCAGCAGCCGGAGCCTCGGAGATACGCAGTATTTT

v_gene: TRBV5-5
abundance: few
d_gene: -
j_gene: TRBJ2-7
len: 14
CDR3aa: CASSLTGTTYEQYF
CDR3nt: TGTGCCAGCAGCTTGACCGGGACAACCTACGAGCAGTACTTC

v_gene: TRBV6-5
abundance: many
d_gene: -
j_gene: TRBJ1-5
len: 13
CDR3aa: CASSYSRGQPQHF
CDR3nt: TGTGCCAGCAGTTACTCAAGGGGGCAGCCCCAGCATTTT

v_gene: TRBV12-3/TRBV12-4
abundance: few
d_gene: TRBD1
j_gene: TRBJ1-2
len: 14
CDR3aa: CASSPSGQGRGYTF
CDR3nt: TGTGCCAGCAGTCCATCGGGACAGGGGAGAGGCTACACCTTC

v_gene: TRBV20-1
abundance: many
d_gene: TRBD1
j_gene: TRBJ1-5
len: 16
CDR3aa: CSARVLGTGGNQPQHF
CDR3nt: TGCAGTGCTAGAGTACTAGGGACAGGGGGCAATCAGCCCCAGCATTTT

v_gene: TRBV3-1
abundance: many
d_gene: TRBD1
j_gene: TRBJ1-2
len: 15
CDR3aa: CASTPGQPSNYGYTF
CDR3nt: TGTGCCAGCACTCCGGGACAGCCGTCTAACTATGGCTACACCTTC

v_gene: TRBV7-2
abundance: -
d_gene: -
j_gene: TRBJ2-7
len: 15
CDR3aa: CASSPQQGVAYEQYF
CDR3nt: TGTGCCAGCAGCCCCCAGCAAGGGGTCGCCTACGAGCAGTACTTC

v_gene: TRBV9
abundance: few
d_gene: TRBD1
j_gene: TRBJ2-1
len: 15
CDR3aa: CASSVTGTGYNEQFF
CDR3nt: TGTGCCAGCAGCGTAACCGGGACAGGGTACAATGAGCAGTTCTTC

v_gene: TRBV12-3/TRBV12-4
abundance: -
d_gene: TRBD2
j_gene: TRBJ2-5
len: 15
CDR3aa: CASSFRSSGQETQYF
CDR3nt: TGTGCCAGCAGTTTCCGATCTAGCGGCCAAGAGACCCAGTACTTC

v_gene: TRBV18
abundance: few
d_gene: TRBD1
j_gene: TRBJ1-1
len: 14
CDR3aa: CASSPSQGVTEAFF
CDR3nt: TGTGCCAGCTCACCATCCCAGGGGGTCACTGAAGCTTTCTTT

v_gene: TRBV4-2
abundance: many
d_gene: TRBD2
j_gene: TRBJ2-5
len: 15
CDR3aa: CASSQDRGGQETQYF
CDR3nt: TGTGCCAGCAGCCAAGATCGGGGGGGCCAAGAGACCCAGTACTTC